This T cell receptor (beta chain) is drawn from a study of cytomegalovirus exposure and HLA in healthy donors. Turning to the study itself: Caucasian-associated ancestry cluster membership applied to over 80% of approximately 420 genotyped donors. Points from the study as a whole: An analysis that came later showed most CMV-associated TCR beta chains appearing HLA-restricted. Sequencing had likely introduced a cluster of highly shared sequence variants as an artifact.

As for this clone: No antigen is known for it. The junction does not match germline at one end; this may be a read error.

The PCR was carried out with 60 Vbeta primers and 13 Jbeta primers. TCRdb's table, derived via immunoSEQ multiplex PCR, lists solely in-frame clones and lacks some. The sample gives some 100,000 clones, 70% of which show up once; around 15% is in the top ten. The TCR comes from a woman aged 45-60 years in good health and CMV-seropositive. The material sequenced was PBMCs.

CDR3 in DNA: TGTTCCAGCAGCTCGTCTGGGGGGATTAGCGATGAAAAACTGTTTTTT. Translating gives CSSSSSGGISDEKLFF. The chain couples TRBV7-9 to TRBJ1-4; the D gene is possibly TRBD1 (5 bases). The germline CDR1 and CDR2 sequences are SEHNR and FQNEAQ (reference sequence). CDR3 length: 16 amino acids.